These 6 T cell receptor beta chains were all obtained from the same sample, sequenced in a study of blood T cell repertoires in COVID-19. This table comes from immunoSEQ multiplex PCR, and its TCRdb copy is limited to in-frame clones, with some not included. The sample consists of more than 200,000 clones, 84% of them appearing once. The material sequenced was PBMCs or T cells enriched from blood (not recorded which). Source of these receptors: a man aged 55-75 years who had recovered from COVID-19.

This clone was seen only once. The chain links TRBV6-5 to TRBJ1-1, with D perhaps TRBD1 (6 bases). The CDR3 consists of 13 residues. V lost 5 bases and J lost 3, with 10 bases in between. CDR1 and CDR2 (germline): MNHEY, SVGAGI. The CDR3 is CASSRTGYTEAFF. The CDR3 nucleotides read TGTGCCAGCAGTCGCACAGGGTACACTGAAGCTTTCTTT.

The chain employs TRBV5-4 and TRBJ1-6; TRBD1 agrees at 7 bases. The CDR3 runs to 15 residues. Germline V gives CDR1 SGHNT, CDR2 YYREEE (reference sequence). J gave up 9 bases and V 4 bases, and 10 bases lay outside the gene matches. CDR3 DNA sequence: TGTGCCAGCAGCAGAAGCACAGGGGCTGGTTCACCCCTCCACTTT. Its protein product is CASSRSTGAGSPLHF. Full variable domain (rest looked up from reference TRBV5-4 and TRBJ1-6): ETGVTQSPTHLIKTRGQQVTLRCSSQSGHNTVSWYQQALGQGPQFIFQYYREEENGRGNFPPRFSGLQFPNYSSELNVNALELDDSALYLCASSRSTGAGSPLHFGNGTRLTVT.

The chain joins TRBV19 to TRBJ2-7; 9 nucleotides agree with TRBD1. Germline values: CDR1 LNHDA, CDR2 SQIVND (reference sequence). V lost 6 bases and J lost 4; bases outside the gene matches: 19. This CDR3 region has 18 residues. The CDR3 loop reads CASSPGTGYLGGFYEQYF. The CDR3 nucleotides are TGTGCCAGTAGCCCCGGGACAGGGTACCTGGGGGGTTTTTACGAGCAGTACTTC.

Points on this clone: Its ends do not fully match the called genes, so a read error is possible. This chain uses TRBV15 with TRBJ2-2, with a tentative D call TRBD1 (6 bases). Germline V gene sequence: CDR1 LNHNV, CDR2 YYDKDF (reference sequence). The CDR3 spans 13 residues. In DNA, the CDR3 is TGTGCCACCACTACAGGGAACATCGGGGAGCTGTTTTTT. It yields the protein CATTTGNIGELFF.

The genes are TRBV6-2 or TRBV6-3 and TRBJ2-7, with D possibly being TRBD1 (5 bases). CDR1 and CDR2 (germline): MNHEY, SVGEGT. This CDR3 is built from 15 residues. Trimming removed 6 bases from V and 2 bases from J, with 17 bases in between. CDR3 sequence reads: CASSWAFRGTYEQYF. In DNA, the CDR3 is TGTGCCAGCAGCTGGGCGTTTAGGGGAACCTACGAGCAGTACTTC.

The rearrangement uses TRBV5-5 and TRBJ1-4, with D possibly being TRBD1 (6 bases). Germline CDR1 and CDR2: SGHKS and YYEKEE (reference sequence). This CDR3 has 15 amino acids. Trimming took off 5 bases at V and 5 bases at J, with 16 bases between the two ends. The CDR3 loop reads CASSSTGRGNEKLFF. The CDR3 DNA reads as TGTGCCAGCAGTTCTACAGGGAGAGGGAATGAAAAACTGTTTTTT.